These T cell receptor beta chains were read from a single sample in a study of CD4 T cells in relation to SARS-CoV-2 and coronaviruses. What these receptors recognize is not known. The assay was immunoSEQ multiplex PCR, and TCRdb's table has in-frame clones only and misses some. The sample lists 35,000 or so clones, just over 75% occurring once. The sample was memory CD4+ T cells from PBMCs, cultured in vitro. The source of these receptors is an adult with COVID-19. Each CDR3 is given without its conserved first and last residue. Not every row has a clone size; where given, it reads once, few, many or a size class.

cdr3_length	v_call	clone_size	j_call	cdr3_aa
17	TRBV7-8	NA	TRBJ2-3	ASSRMRGSVSSITDTQY
13	TRBV7-9	NA	TRBJ2-6	ASSNLGSGANVLT
13	TRBV27	NA	TRBJ1-1	ASSSIPGGNTEAF
13	TRBV5-1	NA	TRBJ2-2	ASSPTLGHAGELF
14	TRBV3-1/TRBV3-2	NA	TRBJ2-7	ASSPSGGGLAYEQY
14	TRBV5-1	few	TRBJ2-1	ASSLGTSGAMNEQF
13	TRBV6-2/TRBV6-3	NA	TRBJ1-5	ASSSGQGRNQPQH
13	TRBV11-2	NA	TRBJ1-1	ASSPGRPPGTEAF
11	TRBV29-1	NA	TRBJ2-7	SVESSGGFEQY
14	TRBV6-5	NA	TRBJ2-7	ASSYLQAGSKGEQY
13	TRBV27	NA	TRBJ1-2	ASSFRPPRPYGYT
13	TRBV11-1	NA	TRBJ2-1	ASSPLAGELNEQF
14	TRBV11-2	NA	TRBJ1-2	ASSSLTGGGNYGYT
11	TRBV29-1	NA	TRBJ1-1	SGKRQGSTEAF
11	TRBV30	once	TRBJ2-5	AWRLWQQETQY
13	TRBV19	NA	TRBJ2-7	ASSRSTGGSYEQY
11	TRBV5-4	NA	TRBJ1-1	ASSLGEDTEAF
12	TRBV19	NA	TRBJ2-5	ASSIAGFQETQY
14	TRBV5-6	NA	TRBJ1-3	ASSLVGGAPGNTIY
11	TRBV6-5	NA	TRBJ1-2	ASSPLGGHGYT
12	TRBV3-1/TRBV3-2	NA	TRBJ1-6	ASSLGQGGSPLH
12	TRBV2	once	TRBJ2-1	ASNRLAPYNEQF
15	TRBV28	few	TRBJ1-3	ASTLRPGRRGENTIY
13	TRBV20-1	few	TRBJ2-4	SASLGNRVLNIQY
13	TRBV6-2/TRBV6-3	NA	TRBJ2-6	ASSKPGAGANVLT
12	TRBV3-1/TRBV3-2	NA	TRBJ1-6	ASSTQSQGSPLH
13	TRBV5-4	once	TRBJ2-7	ASSVQDRDNLEQY
16	TRBV4-1	NA	TRBJ2-3	ASSQRMMLPRGTDTQY
13	TRBV5-4	NA	TRBJ2-1	ASSSAVGSRYEQF
12	TRBV10-3	NA	TRBJ2-5	ATGDRDRQETQY
12	TRBV7-2	once	TRBJ1-6	ASSHGTGGSPLH
12	TRBV18	NA	TRBJ2-3	ASANVGGSDTQY
13	TRBV4-2	few	TRBJ2-4	ASSPGTSGSNIQY
16	TRBV5-1	once	TRBJ2-3	ASSLTGTSGLSTDTQY
11	TRBV5-5	NA	TRBJ1-2	ASSRDTSYGYT
13	TRBV18	few	TRBJ2-2	ASSLGDGNTGELF
11	TRBV15	few	TRBJ2-7	ATSRDIVREQY
12	TRBV6-5	NA	TRBJ2-1	ASSYKAPSNEQF
11	TRBV6-6	NA	TRBJ2-7	ASRLTHSYEQY
12	TRBV20-1	NA	TRBJ1-3	SASLGGSGNTIY
15	TRBV9	NA	TRBJ1-3	ASSVVPSTGPGNTIY
19	TRBV2	NA	TRBJ2-5	ASSDPRFRTPGTTPRETQY
11	TRBV12-3/TRBV12-4	NA	TRBJ1-2	ASSWDRNYGYT
12	TRBV27	few	TRBJ2-1	ASAYDSAYNEQF
13	TRBV27	NA	TRBJ2-7	ASSLGGTSSYEQY
12	TRBV28	NA	TRBJ2-1	ASSLPRGWNEQF
14	TRBV24-1	once	TRBJ2-1	ATSDASGSSYNEQF
12	TRBV2	NA	TRBJ2-7	ASSQKLSSYEQY
12	TRBV2	few	TRBJ1-4	ASSEDSYREKLF
9	TRBV14	NA	TRBJ2-5	ASSLQETQY
13	TRBV2	NA	TRBJ1-6	ASSVGGNYNSPLH
13	TRBV28	few	TRBJ1-1	ASRSGQGGKTEAF
13	TRBV28	NA	TRBJ1-1	ASSSLGRGLPEAF
15	TRBV9	NA	TRBJ2-2	ASSVGLTSGGGGELF
12	TRBV7-9	NA	TRBJ2-1	ASSTGLAGIEQF
13	TRBV28	NA	TRBJ2-5	ASSSLAGGPETQY